The rows below give T cell receptor beta chains drawn from one sample of a study of blood T cell repertoires in COVID-19. Clones were read by immunoSEQ multiplex PCR, and TCRdb kept only the in-frame ones, dropping some. The sample lists roughly 100,000 clones, 85% seen once, with over 2% in the top ten. The sequenced sample consisted of peripheral blood. The receptor set was obtained from a human donor in a cohort sampled during active COVID-19. The CDR3 runs from the conserved cysteine through the conserved F or W. The D gene is left open where the match is weak. Clone size, where shown, is once, few, many, or a class for clones that have expanded.

cdr3_nt: TGCGCCAGCAGCTTGTATACGGGAGGTGTCCCCAATGAGCAGTTCTTC
cdr3_aa: CASSLYTGGVPNEQFF
d_call: TRBD2
v_call: TRBV5-1
j_call: TRBJ2-1
clone_size: NA

cdr3_nt: TGTGCCAGCAGCGCCCTGACAGGGGGCACTGAAGCTTTCTTT
cdr3_aa: CASSALTGGTEAFF
d_call: TRBD1
v_call: TRBV9
j_call: TRBJ1-1
clone_size: NA

cdr3_nt: TGTGCCAGCAGCTTAGTCCCCGAGAACACAGATACGCAGTATTTT
cdr3_aa: CASSLVPENTDTQYF
d_call: NA
v_call: TRBV7-9
j_call: TRBJ2-3
clone_size: NA

cdr3_nt: TGCGCCAGCAGCTTACAGGTCCCGAGTACTGAAGCTTTCTTT
cdr3_aa: CASSLQVPSTEAFF
d_call: NA
v_call: TRBV5-1
j_call: TRBJ1-1
clone_size: once

cdr3_nt: TGTGCCAGCAGTTTTGGGGCCTGGGTTTGGACTAATGAAAAACTGTTTTTT
cdr3_aa: CASSFGAWVWTNEKLFF
d_call: NA
v_call: TRBV28
j_call: TRBJ1-4
clone_size: NA

cdr3_nt: TGTGCCAGCAGTAAAAAGACTAGCGGGACAGATACGCAGTATTTT
cdr3_aa: CASSKKTSGTDTQYF
d_call: TRBD2
v_call: TRBV5-4
j_call: TRBJ2-3
clone_size: once

cdr3_nt: TGCGCCAGCAGCTTGTCCACCCAGGCCTACAATGAGCAGTTCTTC
cdr3_aa: CASSLSTQAYNEQFF
d_call: NA
v_call: TRBV5-1
j_call: TRBJ2-1
clone_size: NA

cdr3_nt: TGTGCCAGCAGTGAAGCGCTTCTTTTACAGGCGATCTATGGCTACACCTTC
cdr3_aa: CASSEALLLQAIYGYTF
d_call: NA
v_call: TRBV6-1
j_call: TRBJ1-2
clone_size: NA

cdr3_nt: TGTGCCAGTCCCGGGACAGGGAATTCACCCCTCCACTTT
cdr3_aa: CASPGTGNSPLHF
d_call: TRBD1
v_call: TRBV19
j_call: TRBJ1-6
clone_size: NA

cdr3_nt: TGCAGTGCTAGTACCGGGTCCCGGGGGTTGTATGGTCCCCAGCATTTT
cdr3_aa: CSASTGSRGLYGPQHF
d_call: NA
v_call: TRBV20-1
j_call: TRBJ1-5
clone_size: NA